The source of this TCR beta chain is a study of PD-1 blockade in classical Hodgkin lymphoma. Every patient had relapsed following autologous stem cell transplantation, and cohorts differed in brentuximab vedotin exposure. Repertoires were generated with immunoSEQ multiplex PCR, while TCRdb's copy carries only in-frame clones and drops some. The sample shows 90,000 to 120,000 clones, 89% of them seen only once. In regard to this clone: Its antigen is unknown.

Study-wide points: Partial responders and progressors had significantly lower baseline TCR diversity. Exclusion was applied to patients who started nivolumab under 1 year after ASCT.

V dropped 6 bases and J dropped 5 bases, with 10 bases sitting between them. The CDR3 runs 13 residues. Germline assignment: CDR1 WNHNN and CDR2 SYGVQD (reference sequence). Material: peripheral blood mononuclear cells (PBMCs), obtained before the second cycle of nivolumab. The rearrangement uses TRBV10-1 and TRBJ2-2; a possible D gene is TRBD1 (6 bases). The origin of this receptor is a human donor with classical Hodgkin lymphoma. The CDR3 coding sequence is TGCGCCAGCAGCCTAGGGGGTACCGGGGAGCTGTTTTTT. Translated, it gives CASSLGGTGELFF.